The sequence of this T cell receptor beta chain was determined in a study of OX40 agonist ivuxolimab in advanced cancers. The table came from immunoSEQ multiplex PCR; TCRdb's copy has only in-frame clones and leaves some out. The sample lists 60,000 to 80,000 clones, 70% to 85% occurring once. Germline V CDR1 and CDR2: SGHVS, FQNEAQ. Trimming stripped 0 bases from V and 2 bases from J, with 7 bases between. The length of the CDR3 is 15 residues. Sequences were derived from CD4+ or CD8+ T cells sorted from blood, sampled in a trial of the OX40 agonist ivuxolimab. V usage is TRBV7-8 and J usage is TRBJ1-4; D gene uncertain. The sequence was obtained from an adult with an advanced solid tumor such as melanoma, head and neck, liver or kidney cancer. The DNA of the CDR3 is TGTGCCAGCAGCTTAGCCGGCATGACTAATGAAAAACTGTTTTTT. Translation: CASSLAGMTNEKLFF.